A single sample gave rise to the 30 T cell receptor beta chains below, sequenced in a study of early T cells in non-severe SARS-CoV-2 infection. Via MiXCR, TCRdb re-called the 5' RACE reads, giving one row per CDR3 protein. This table holds approximately 56,000 distinct CDR3 sequences, more than 9% found once. Sample: whole blood. The receptor source for this set is an adult who was a healthcare worker with PCR-confirmed SARS-CoV-2 infection or an uninfected control (not recorded which).

This clonotype was seen at least ten times. V usage is TRBV12-3 or TRBV12-4 and J usage is TRBJ2-5; D is uncertain. This CDR3 contains 14 residues. The germline V and J ends were trimmed by 7 bases and 2 bases, with 14 bases remaining between them. CDR3 coding DNA: TGTGCCAGCACCGGAGACACAGATCAAGAGACCCAGTACTTC. It yields the protein CASTGDTDQETQYF.

The chain couples TRBV9 to TRBJ2-7, with a possible D match to TRBD1 (5 bases). The CDR3 has 14 amino acids. Trimming removed 0 bases from V and 3 bases from J, with 10 bases in between. Germline V gives CDR1 SGDLS, CDR2 YYNGEE. CDR3 coding DNA: TGTGCCAGCAGCGTAGGAGACAGAAACTACGAGCAGTACTTC. It yields the protein CASSVGDRNYEQYF.

This clonotype appeared a few times. V gene TRBV19 combines with J gene TRBJ2-3, with TRBD2 matching over 10 bases. Germline CDR1 is LNHDA and CDR2 is SQIVND (reference sequence). V was pared by 7 bases and J by 5 bases, with 9 bases of the junction left unmatched. The CDR3 totals 15 residues. The CDR3 loop reads CASTVGLAVIDTQYF. DNA of the CDR3: TGTGCCAGTACCGTCGGACTAGCGGTTATAGATACGCAGTATTTT.

Many counts were recorded for this clonotype. The rearrangement uses TRBV6-6 and TRBJ1-5; weak D call: TRBD1 (6 bases). Between the trimmed V and J ends, which lost 4 bases and 6 bases, there was a span of 13 bases. Per germline, CDR1 MNHNY and CDR2 SVGAGI (reference sequence). The length of the CDR3 is 14 residues. The CDR3 DNA reads TGTGCCAGCAGTTTCCGGGGGCGAGGTCAGCCCCAGCATTTT. It specifies CASSFRGRGQPQHF.

This chain links TRBV29-1 with TRBJ1-2; D is ambiguous. The CDR3 loop spans 11 amino acids. Germline V gives CDR1 SQVTM, CDR2 ANQGSEA. The V gene lost 7 bases and the J gene lost 4 bases, with 10 bases spanning the gap. CDR3 bases: TGCAGCGCTAAGGGTGGCTATGGCTACACCTTC. Encoded protein: CSAKGGYGYTF.

Note on this clonotype: This sequence may be a read error, since a much larger clone differs from it by one base. The chain carries TRBV29-1 and TRBJ2-7; D possibly uses TRBD1 or TRBD2 (6 bases each). Trimming stripped 4 bases from V and 5 bases from J, with 18 bases between. The CDR3 covers 14 residues. Germline V lookup: CDR1 SQVTM, CDR2 ANQGSEA. The CDR3 DNA reads TGCAGCGTTGTGCAGGTGGGGGGCGCGAACGAGCAGTACTTC. This encodes CSVVQVGGANEQYF.

This clonotype appeared many times. The chain joins TRBV6-2 or TRBV6-3 to TRBJ2-7; TRBD2 might be the D (7 bases). V was shortened by 5 bases and J by 3 bases, with 14 bases between the two germline ends. The CDR3 has 14 residues. Per the germline V gene, CDR1 is MNHEY and CDR2 is SVGEGT. The CDR3, as DNA: TGTGCCAGCAGTACGGGGGGACACTTCTACGAGCAGTACTTC. The encoded protein is CASSTGGHFYEQYF.

The sample holds many counts of this clonotype. The chain carries TRBV6-6 and TRBJ1-5, with D perhaps matching TRBD1 (6 bases). CDR3 length: 14 amino acids. Germline V gene data show CDR1 as MNHNY and CDR2 as SVGAGI (reference sequence). V shed 4 bases and J shed 6 bases, with 13 bases lying between them. The CDR3 reads CASSSGGGTQPQHF. The CDR3 DNA is TGTGCCAGCAGTTCGGGAGGGGGTACTCAGCCCCAGCATTTT.

This clonotype was seen many times. The rearrangement uses TRBV12-3 or TRBV12-4 and TRBJ1-2; no clear D. The CDR3 is 13 amino acids. The V end was cut by 3 bases, the J end by 5 bases, with 10 bases between. CDR3 DNA: TGTGCCAGCAGTTTTACTGAGGGATATGGCTACACCTTC. Translated, it gives CASSFTEGYGYTF.

This chain uses TRBV25-1 with TRBJ2-6, with 7 positions matching TRBD1. The CDR3 spans 18 residues. The V gene's germline CDR1 is MGHDK and CDR2 SYGVNS. With 3 bases clipped from V and 0 bases from J, the junction kept 8 bases outside the gene matches. CDR3 amino acids: CASSDPGQDSSGANVLTF. Here the CDR3 DNA reads TGTGCCAGCAGTGACCCCGGACAGGATAGCTCTGGGGCCAACGTCCTGACTTTC. Complete variable domain (other parts from reference TRBV25-1 and TRBJ2-6): EADIYQTPRYLVIGTGKKITLECSQTMGHDKMYWYQQDPGMELHLIHYSYGVNSTEKGDLSSESTVSRIRTEHFPLTLESARPSHTSQYLCASSDPGQDSSGANVLTFGAGSRLTVL.

This clonotype was picked up a small number of times. This chain uses TRBV29-1 with TRBJ2-5; the D is unclear. The CDR3 covers 12 residues. Trimming cost V 4 bases and J 2 bases, with 8 bases left between them. Looked up from germline, CDR1 is SQVTM and CDR2 is ANQGSEA. DNA of the CDR3: TGCAGCGTTGGCAGATCACAAGAGACCCAGTACTTC. It yields the protein CSVGRSQETQYF.

This clonotype was detected ten times or more. The chain recombines TRBV12-3 or TRBV12-4 with TRBJ1-2; D is uncertain. This CDR3 is 15 amino acids long. V lost 6 bases and J 4 bases, leaving 18 bases between the germline ends. This CDR3 reads CASSTAQRNPYGYTF. The CDR3 DNA follows: TGTGCCAGCAGCACTGCACAGCGAAACCCCTATGGCTACACCTTC.

This chain's CDR3 is CASSYTGNYGYTF. As DNA, the CDR3 is TGTGCCAGCAGTTATACAGGGAACTATGGCTACACCTTC. The chain combines TRBV2 with TRBJ1-2, with D maybe TRBD1 (6 bases). Trimming pared 5 bases from V and 2 bases from J, leaving 9 bases between. The CDR3 contains 13 residues. Germline CDR1 and CDR2: SNHLY and FYNNEI.

The sample holds many counts of this clonotype. J is TRBJ1-2 and V is TRBV20-1; D perhaps matches TRBD1 (6 bases). Trimming pared 6 bases from V and 5 bases from J, leaving 13 bases between. CDR1 DFQATT and CDR2 SNEGSKA come from the germline V gene (reference sequence). This CDR3 is 12 amino acids long. CDR3 protein: CSAATGQYGYTF. The CDR3 DNA follows: TGCAGTGCCGCGACAGGCCAGTATGGCTACACCTTC.

This clonotype has at least ten counts. V and J are TRBV29-1 and TRBJ2-7, with 11 bases aligning to TRBD1. Germline CDR1 reads SQVTM; CDR2 reads ANQGSEA. J was trimmed by 4 bases and V by 0 bases; bases with no gene match: 5. There are 15 residues in the CDR3. As DNA, the CDR3 is TGCAGCGTTGAAGATGGGGACAGGGGGTATTACGAGCAGTACTTC. This encodes CSVEDGDRGYYEQYF.

This clonotype was found a few times. V and J are TRBV9 and TRBJ2-1, with 7 positions matching TRBD1. The J segment lost 5 bases and the V segment lost 0 bases, leaving 5 bases of the junction unmatched. Germline lookup yields CDR1 SGDLS and CDR2 YYNGEE. The CDR3 loop spans 15 amino acids. The CDR3 protein is CASSVEGQRNNEQFF. CDR3 DNA: TGTGCCAGCAGCGTAGAGGGACAGCGTAACAATGAGCAGTTCTTC. Full variable domain (outside the CDR3, taken from reference TRBV9 and TRBJ2-1): DSGVTQTPKHLITATGQRVTLRCSPRSGDLSVYWYQQSLDQGLQFLIQYYNGEERAKGNILERFSAQQFPDLHSELNLSSLELGDSALYFCASSVEGQRNNEQFFGPGTRLTVL.

In its sample, this clonotype was seen many times. In DNA, the CDR3 is TGTGCCAGCAGTGGCGACACAATGGGGACCCAGTACTTC. Residues: CASSGDTMGTQYF. The chain has TRBV2 and TRBJ2-5; D gene uncertain. This CDR3 spans 13 amino acids. V was shortened by 4 bases and J by 7 bases, with 13 bases between the two germline ends. Germline loops: CDR1 SNHLY, CDR2 FYNNEI.

This clonotype is medium-sized (0.01 to 0.1%) within its sample. The J gene is TRBJ1-1, the V gene TRBV29-1; D is ambiguous. This CDR3 has 11 residues. Germline V gene lookup returns CDR1 SQVTM and CDR2 ANQGSEA. The V and J ends lost 7 bases and 2 bases respectively, with 8 bases between them. The chain's CDR3 is CSARSNTEAFF. The CDR3 DNA follows: TGCAGCGCCCGGTCTAACACTGAAGCTTTCTTT.

The table lists this clonotype with many counts. This chain links TRBV6-1 with TRBJ1-2; the D gene is possibly TRBD1 (5 bases). Germline V gives CDR1 MNHNS, CDR2 SASEGT. V was clipped by 3 bases and J by 8 bases, with 16 bases between them. This CDR3 region has 14 residues. CDR3 amino acids: CASSEGQPRGGYTF. The CDR3 DNA sequence: TGTGCCAGCAGTGAGGGGCAGCCCCGCGGCGGCTACACCTTC.

This clonotype was seen repeatedly, ten times or more. V gene TRBV12-3 or TRBV12-4 combines with J gene TRBJ2-3; perhaps TRBD2 as D (5 bases). CDR3 length equals 15 residues. The ends were cut back, 2 bases at V and 1 base at J, with 10 bases in the middle. As DNA, the CDR3 is TGTGCCAGCAGTTTATCTCTAGCCCGCACAGATACGCAGTATTTT. Its translation: CASSLSLARTDTQYF.

This chain connects TRBV24-1 to TRBJ2-1; TRBD2 agrees at 12 bases. The CDR3 loop spans 16 amino acids. V was clipped by 0 bases and J by 4 bases; unmatched bases: 0. CDR1 is KGHDR and CDR2 is SFDVKD in the germline V gene. CDR3 nucleotide sequence: TGTGCCACCAGTGATTTGACTAGCGGGGGGTACAATGAGCAGTTCTTC. Its translation: CATSDLTSGGYNEQFF.

The sample holds a few counts of this clonotype. The chain has TRBV2 and TRBJ2-7, with TRBD2 as a possible D gene (5 bases). Trimming cost V 6 bases and J 5 bases, with 8 bases left between them. The CDR3 is made up of 11 amino acids. CDR1 is SNHLY, CDR2 FYNNEI, per germline. The CDR3: CASSLAHEQYF. The CDR3 nucleotides are TGTGCCAGCAGCCTAGCCCACGAGCAGTACTTC.

This clonotype occurred many times. The CDR3, as DNA: TGCAGCGTTGATCAGGGAATGGGGCAGCCCCAGCATTTT. Amino acids: CSVDQGMGQPQHF. The chain carries TRBV29-1 and TRBJ1-5; D possibly corresponds to TRBD1 (5 bases). V lost 3 bases, J lost 7 bases, and 13 bases lay in between. The CDR3 covers 13 residues. Germline-derived CDR1 and CDR2 are SQVTM and ANQGSEA.

This clonotype was counted at least ten times. This chain links TRBV4-3 with TRBJ1-6; D may be TRBD1 (5 bases). The CDR3 loop spans 16 amino acids. Deletions cut 0 bases from V and 6 bases from J, with 12 bases between. Looked up from germline, CDR1 is LGHNA and CDR2 is YSLEER. The CDR3 DNA reads TGCGCCAGCAGCCAAGAAGTGACAGAGGGTAATTCACCCCTCCACTTT. It specifies CASSQEVTEGNSPLHF.

This clonotype was seen only a few times. This chain uses TRBV7-9 with TRBJ2-3, with 15 bases that match TRBD2. There are 17 residues in the CDR3. V lost 6 bases and J lost 3; bases outside the gene matches: 7. Germline-derived CDR1 and CDR2 are SEHNR and FQNEAQ (reference sequence). In DNA, the CDR3 is TGTGCCAGCAGGGGACTAGCGGGGGGAAGAGGGACAGATACGCAGTATTTT. Encoded protein: CASRGLAGGRGTDTQYF.

The sample holds many counts of this clonotype. The rearrangement uses TRBV20-1 and TRBJ2-7; no definite D call. The CDR3 loop spans 13 amino acids. The ends were cut back, 3 bases at V and 0 bases at J, with 9 bases in the middle. Germline assignment: CDR1 DFQATT and CDR2 SNEGSKA (reference sequence). The CDR3 spells CSARWPSSYEQYF. CDR3 DNA sequence: TGCAGTGCTAGGTGGCCGAGCTCCTACGAGCAGTACTTC.

This clonotype was picked up many times. The chain has TRBV19 and TRBJ1-4; the D is unclear. Germline V CDR1 and CDR2: LNHDA, SQIVND (reference sequence). Trimming stripped 5 bases from V and 4 bases from J, with 8 bases between. The CDR3 totals 13 residues. The CDR3 here is CASSFGDNEKLFF. The DNA for the CDR3 is TGTGCCAGTAGTTTCGGCGATAATGAAAAACTGTTTTTT.

The chain couples TRBV6-5 to TRBJ2-7; D gene unclear. Germline V gene lookup returns CDR1 MNHEY and CDR2 SVGAGI. V was shortened by 4 bases and J by 3 bases, with 16 bases between the two germline ends. This CDR3 has 15 amino acids. DNA for the CDR3: TGTGCCAGCAGTTTTGTCGCGGCCCCCTACTACGAGCAGTACTTC. Translating gives CASSFVAAPYYEQYF.

This clonotype was detected many times. This chain links TRBV18 with TRBJ2-7; D unclear. The CDR3 length is 14 residues. Trimming shortened V by 2 bases and J by 3 bases, and 11 bases separated the two germline ends. Looked up from germline, CDR1 is KGHSH and CDR2 is LQKENI. CDR3 loop: CASSPGDSSYEQYF. The CDR3 DNA follows: TGTGCCAGCTCACCAGGGGATTCTAGCTACGAGCAGTACTTC. The full variable domain, with the rest looked up from reference TRBV18 and TRBJ2-7, is NAGVMQNPRHLVRRRGQEARLRCSPMKGHSHVYWYRQLPEEGLKFMVYLQKENIIDESGMPKERFSAEFPKEGPSILRIQQVVRGDSAAYFCASSPGDSSYEQYFGPGTRLTVT.

This clonotype was seen repeatedly, ten times or more. The gene calls are TRBV5-4 and TRBJ1-2, with D perhaps TRBD1 (5 bases). This CDR3 has 13 amino acids. Germline V CDR1 and CDR2: SGHNT, YYREEE (reference sequence). Trimming took 1 base from V and 5 from J, leaving 9 bases between them. The CDR3 loop reads CASSLRGAYGYTF. In DNA form, the CDR3 reads TGTGCCAGCAGCTTGCGAGGGGCGTATGGCTACACCTTC. Full variable domain (remainder filled in from reference TRBV5-4 and TRBJ1-2): ETGVTQSPTHLIKTRGQQVTLRCSSQSGHNTVSWYQQALGQGPQFIFQYYREEENGRGNFPPRFSGLQFPNYSSELNVNALELDDSALYLCASSLRGAYGYTFGSGTRLTVV.